This T cell receptor (beta chain) was retrieved from a study of T cell responses to AZD1222 COVID-19 vaccine. Study-level information: Second-dose intervals of approximately 4 or approximately 12 weeks were pooled.

Study-level findings and limits: At study baseline, merely more than 5 AZD1222 recipients were seropositive. A mostly white British donor set with more females was recruited, and clonal diversity was possibly underestimated. The breadth and depth of Spike-specific TCRs increased once two AZD1222 doses had been given.

Assay used: immunoSEQ multiplex PCR; TCRdb lists only in-frame clones, some missing. The data hold 130,000 or so clones, with approximately 88% observed a single time. This CDR3 is 15 amino acids long. V lost 5 bases, J lost 3 bases, and 16 bases lay in between. Germline CDR1 SEHNR, CDR2 FQNEAQ (reference sequence). The table lists this clone with a count of one. Antigen: not known. The source material was peripheral blood, sampled on day 0 of AZD1222 vaccination. This TCR was recovered from an adult in good health. The chain is built from TRBV7-9 and TRBJ1-2; a possible D gene is TRBD1 (6 bases). The CDR3 is CASSKGGTGDYGYTF. Here the CDR3 DNA reads TGTGCCAGCAGCAAGGGGGGAACTGGTGACTATGGCTACACCTTC. The full variable domain, in which reference TRBV7-9 and TRBJ1-2 provide the parts outside the CDR3, is DTGVSQNPRHKITKRGQNVTFRCDPISEHNRLYWYRQTLGQGPEFLTYFQNEAQLEKSRLLSDRFSAERPKGSFSTLEIQRTEQGDSAMYLCASSKGGTGDYGYTFGSGTRLTVV.